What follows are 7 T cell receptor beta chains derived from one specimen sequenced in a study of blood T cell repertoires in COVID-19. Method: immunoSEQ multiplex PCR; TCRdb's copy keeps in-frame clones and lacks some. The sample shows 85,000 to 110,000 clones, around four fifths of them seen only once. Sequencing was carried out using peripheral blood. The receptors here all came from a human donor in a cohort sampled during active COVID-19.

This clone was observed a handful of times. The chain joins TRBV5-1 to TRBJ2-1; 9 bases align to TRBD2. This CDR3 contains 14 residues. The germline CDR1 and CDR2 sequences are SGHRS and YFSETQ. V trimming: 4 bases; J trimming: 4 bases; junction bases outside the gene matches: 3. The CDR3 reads CASSPSGVYNEQFF. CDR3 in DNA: TGCGCCAGCAGCCCTAGCGGGGTGTACAATGAGCAGTTCTTC.

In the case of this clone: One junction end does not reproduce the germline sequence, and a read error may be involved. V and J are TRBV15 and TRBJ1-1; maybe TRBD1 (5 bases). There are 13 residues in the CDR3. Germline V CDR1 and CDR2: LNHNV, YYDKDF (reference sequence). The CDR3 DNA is TGTGCCACCGGCAGGCAGGGAAACACTGAAGCTTTCTTT. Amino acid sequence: CATGRQGNTEAFF.

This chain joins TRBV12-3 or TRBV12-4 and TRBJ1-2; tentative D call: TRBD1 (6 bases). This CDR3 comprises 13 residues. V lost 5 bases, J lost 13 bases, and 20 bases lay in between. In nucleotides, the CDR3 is TGTGCCAGCAGTCGGGACGGCCAGGGGCATGGCACCTTC. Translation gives CASSRDGQGHGTF.

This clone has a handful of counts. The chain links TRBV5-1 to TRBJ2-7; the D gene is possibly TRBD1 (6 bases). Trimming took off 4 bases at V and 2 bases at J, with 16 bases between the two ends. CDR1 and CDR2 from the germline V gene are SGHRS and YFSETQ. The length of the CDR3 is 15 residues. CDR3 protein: CASSPEGGATYEQYF. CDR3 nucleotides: TGCGCCAGCAGCCCGGAAGGGGGAGCTACCTACGAGCAGTACTTC.

The CDR3 DNA follows: TGTGCCAGCAGCAAAAAGGACAGGGATATTAATGAAAAACTGTTTTTT. Amino acids: CASSKKDRDINEKLFF. The chain joins TRBV7-3 to TRBJ1-4, with TRBD1 identical over 8 bases. The germline gives CDR1 SGHTA, CDR2 FQGTGA. The CDR3 consists of 16 residues. The V gene end was trimmed by 5 bases and the J gene end by 4 bases; junction bases not matched to a gene: 9. Drawing the rest from reference TRBV7-3 and TRBJ1-4, the complete variable domain is GAGVSQTPSNKVTEKGKYVELRCDPISGHTALYWYRQSLGQGPEFLIYFQGTGAADDSGLPNDRFFAVRPEGSVSTLKIQRTERGDSAVYLCASSKKDRDINEKLFFGSGTQLSVL.

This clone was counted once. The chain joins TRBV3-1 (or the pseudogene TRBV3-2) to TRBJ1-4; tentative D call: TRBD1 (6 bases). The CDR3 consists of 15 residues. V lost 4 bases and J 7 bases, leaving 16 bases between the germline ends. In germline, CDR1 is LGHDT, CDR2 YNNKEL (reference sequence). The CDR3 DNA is TGTGCCAGCAGCCCCGGGGGGGGCGGAGGTGAAAAACTGTTTTTT. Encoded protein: CASSPGGGGGEKLFF.

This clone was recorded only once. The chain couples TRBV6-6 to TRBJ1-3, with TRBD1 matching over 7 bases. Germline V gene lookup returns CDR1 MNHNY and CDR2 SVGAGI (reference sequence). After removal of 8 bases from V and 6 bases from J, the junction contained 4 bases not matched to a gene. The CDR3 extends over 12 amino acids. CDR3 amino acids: CASRDSLNTIYF. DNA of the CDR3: TGTGCCAGCCGGGACAGTTTAAACACCATATATTTT.